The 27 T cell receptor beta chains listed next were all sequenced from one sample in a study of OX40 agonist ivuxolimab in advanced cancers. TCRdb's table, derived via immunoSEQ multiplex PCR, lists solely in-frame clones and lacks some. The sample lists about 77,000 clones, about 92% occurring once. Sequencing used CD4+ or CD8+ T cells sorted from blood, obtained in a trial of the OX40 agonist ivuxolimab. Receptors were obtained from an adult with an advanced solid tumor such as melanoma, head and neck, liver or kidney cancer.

DNA for the CDR3: TGTGCCAGCAGTGAACCCCCCGGGGAGCTGTTTTTT. It is translated as CASSEPPGELFF. The chain combines TRBV2 with TRBJ2-2; D not resolved. This CDR3 has 12 amino acids. The V end was cut by 2 bases, the J end by 6 bases, with 4 bases between. From germline, CDR1 is SNHLY and CDR2 FYNNEI.

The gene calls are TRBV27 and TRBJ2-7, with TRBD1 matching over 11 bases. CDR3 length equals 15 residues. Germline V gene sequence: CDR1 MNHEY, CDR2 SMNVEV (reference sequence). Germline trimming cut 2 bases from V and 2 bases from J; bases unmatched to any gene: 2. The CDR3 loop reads CASSLKGQGAYEQYF. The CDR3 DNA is TGTGCCAGCAGTTTAAAGGGACAGGGGGCCTACGAGCAGTACTTC.

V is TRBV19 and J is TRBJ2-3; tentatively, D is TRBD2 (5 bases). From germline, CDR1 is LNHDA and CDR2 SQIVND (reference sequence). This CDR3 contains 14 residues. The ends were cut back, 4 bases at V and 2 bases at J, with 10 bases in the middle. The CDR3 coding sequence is TGTGCCAGTAGTACCCCGCGGGTCACAGATACGCAGTATTTT. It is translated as CASSTPRVTDTQYF.

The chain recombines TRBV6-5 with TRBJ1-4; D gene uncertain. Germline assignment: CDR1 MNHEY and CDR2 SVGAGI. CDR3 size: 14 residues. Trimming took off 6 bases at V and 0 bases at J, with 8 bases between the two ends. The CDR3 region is CASSPPPTNEKLFF. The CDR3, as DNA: TGTGCCAGCAGCCCCCCTCCAACTAATGAAAAACTGTTTTTT.

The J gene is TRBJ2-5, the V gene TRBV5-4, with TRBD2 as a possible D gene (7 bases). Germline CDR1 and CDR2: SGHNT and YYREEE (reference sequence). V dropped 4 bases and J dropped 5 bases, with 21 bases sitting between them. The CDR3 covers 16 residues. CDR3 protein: CASSAGAGGAQETQYF. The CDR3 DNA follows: TGTGCCAGCAGCGCGGGGGCCGGGGGTGCACAGGAGACCCAGTACTTC.

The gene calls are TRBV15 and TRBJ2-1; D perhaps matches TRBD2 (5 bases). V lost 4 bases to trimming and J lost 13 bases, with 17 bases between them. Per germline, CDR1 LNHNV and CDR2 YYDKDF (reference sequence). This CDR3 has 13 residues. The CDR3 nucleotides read TGTGCCACCAGCACTTGGAGGAGACTACAACAGTTCTTC. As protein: CATSTWRRLQQFF.

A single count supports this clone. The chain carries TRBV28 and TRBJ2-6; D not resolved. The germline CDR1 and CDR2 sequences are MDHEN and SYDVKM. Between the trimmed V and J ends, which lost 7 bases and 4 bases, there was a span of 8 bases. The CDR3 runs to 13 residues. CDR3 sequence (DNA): TGTGCCAGCACCCTCCAGGGGGCCAACGTCCTGACTTTC. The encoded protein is CASTLQGANVLTF. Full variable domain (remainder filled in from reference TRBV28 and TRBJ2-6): DVKVTQSSRYLVKRTGEKVFLECVQDMDHENMFWYRQDPGLGLRLIYFSYDVKMKEKGDIPEGYSVSREKKERFSLILESASTNQTSMYLCASTLQGANVLTFGAGSRLTVL.

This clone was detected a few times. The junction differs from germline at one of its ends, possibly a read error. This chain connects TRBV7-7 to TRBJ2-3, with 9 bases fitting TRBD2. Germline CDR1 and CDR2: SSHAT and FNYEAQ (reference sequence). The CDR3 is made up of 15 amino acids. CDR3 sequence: CASSSSGARTDTQYF. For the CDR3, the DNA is TGTGCTAGCAGCTCTAGCGGGGCTCGCACAGATACGCAGTATTTT.

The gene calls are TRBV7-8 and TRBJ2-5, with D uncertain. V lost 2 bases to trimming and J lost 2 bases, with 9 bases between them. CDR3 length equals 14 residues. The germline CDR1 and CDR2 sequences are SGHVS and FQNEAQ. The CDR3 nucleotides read TGTGCCAGCAGCTTAATTGGTTCGCAAGAGACCCAGTACTTC. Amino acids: CASSLIGSQETQYF.

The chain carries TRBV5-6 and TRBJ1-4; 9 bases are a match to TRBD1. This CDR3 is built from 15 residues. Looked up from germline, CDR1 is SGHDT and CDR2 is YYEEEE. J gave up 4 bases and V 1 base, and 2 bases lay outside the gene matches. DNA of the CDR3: TGTGCCAGCAGCTTGAGGGACAGGGATAATGAAAAACTGTTTTTT. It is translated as CASSLRDRDNEKLFF.

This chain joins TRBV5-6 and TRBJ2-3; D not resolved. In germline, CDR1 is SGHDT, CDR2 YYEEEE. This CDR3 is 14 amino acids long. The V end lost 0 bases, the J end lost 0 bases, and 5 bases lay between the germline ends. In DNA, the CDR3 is TGTGCCAGCAGCTTGGTCGCTAGCACAGATACGCAGTATTTT. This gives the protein CASSLVASTDTQYF.

The CDR3 bases are TGTGCCAGCAGTGTCAGGTTCCTTATGGATTCACCCCTCCACTTT. As protein: CASSVRFLMDSPLHF. V usage is TRBV27 and J usage is TRBJ1-6; D gene uncertain. The germline V gene encodes CDR1 MNHEY and CDR2 SMNVEV (reference sequence). Deletions cut 5 bases from V and 8 bases from J, with 16 bases between. CDR3 length: 15 amino acids.

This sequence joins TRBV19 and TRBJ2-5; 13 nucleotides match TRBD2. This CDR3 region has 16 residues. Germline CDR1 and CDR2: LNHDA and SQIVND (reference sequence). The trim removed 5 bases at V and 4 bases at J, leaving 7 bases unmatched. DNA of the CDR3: TGTGCCAGTAGTCGGACTAGCGGGGGCTCCCTAGAGACCCAGTACTTC. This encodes CASSRTSGGSLETQYF.

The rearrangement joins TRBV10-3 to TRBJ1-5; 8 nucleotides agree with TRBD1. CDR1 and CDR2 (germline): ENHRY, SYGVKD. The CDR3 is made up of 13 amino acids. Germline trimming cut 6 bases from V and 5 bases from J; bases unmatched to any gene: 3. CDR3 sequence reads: CAIRQGADQPQHF. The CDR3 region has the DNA TGTGCCATCAGGCAGGGGGCCGATCAGCCCCAGCATTTT.

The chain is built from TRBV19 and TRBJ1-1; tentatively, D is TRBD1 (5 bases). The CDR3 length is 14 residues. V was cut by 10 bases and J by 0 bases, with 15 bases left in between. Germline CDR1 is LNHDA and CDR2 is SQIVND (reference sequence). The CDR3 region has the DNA TGTGCCACCCCCTGGGGGGGAATGAACACTGAAGCTTTCTTT. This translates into CATPWGGMNTEAFF. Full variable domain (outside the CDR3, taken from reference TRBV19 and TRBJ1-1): DGGITQSPKYLFRKEGQNVTLSCEQNLNHDAMYWYRQDPGQGLRLIYYSQIVNDFQKGDIAEGYSVSREKKESFPLTVTSAQKNPTAFYLCATPWGGMNTEAFFGQGTRLTVV.

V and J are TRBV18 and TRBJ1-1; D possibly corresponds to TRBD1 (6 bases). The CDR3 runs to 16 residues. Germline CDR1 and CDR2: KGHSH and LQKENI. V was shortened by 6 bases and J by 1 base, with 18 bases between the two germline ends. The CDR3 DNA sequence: TGTGCCAGCTCTCCGTTCCTACAGGGCCCGAACACTGAAGCTTTCTTT. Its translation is CASSPFLQGPNTEAFF.

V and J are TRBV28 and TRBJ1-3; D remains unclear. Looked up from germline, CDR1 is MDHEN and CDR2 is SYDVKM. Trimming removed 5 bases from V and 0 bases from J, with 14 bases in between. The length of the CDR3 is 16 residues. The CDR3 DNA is TGTGCCAGCAGTCCTCCAGGCGGTTTCTCTGGAAACACCATATATTTT. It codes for CASSPPGGFSGNTIYF.

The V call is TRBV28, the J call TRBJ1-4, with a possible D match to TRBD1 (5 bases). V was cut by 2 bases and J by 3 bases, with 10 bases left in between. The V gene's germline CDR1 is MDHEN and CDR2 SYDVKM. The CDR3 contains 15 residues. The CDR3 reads CASSLGGRANEKLFF. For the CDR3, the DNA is TGTGCCAGCAGTTTAGGGGGTAGAGCTAATGAAAAACTGTTTTTT.

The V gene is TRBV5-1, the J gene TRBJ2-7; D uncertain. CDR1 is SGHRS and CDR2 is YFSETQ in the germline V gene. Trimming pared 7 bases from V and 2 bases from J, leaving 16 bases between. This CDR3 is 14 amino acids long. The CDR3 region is CASWDGVTPYEQYF. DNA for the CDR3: TGCGCCAGCTGGGATGGGGTGACTCCCTACGAGCAGTACTTC.

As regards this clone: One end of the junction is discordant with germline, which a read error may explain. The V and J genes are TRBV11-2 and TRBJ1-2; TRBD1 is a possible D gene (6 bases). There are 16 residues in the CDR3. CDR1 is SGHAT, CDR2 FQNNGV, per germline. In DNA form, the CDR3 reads TGTGCCGGCAGCTCCTTGGCGACAGGAGCCCGTCGGGGCTACACCTTC. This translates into CAGSSLATGARRGYTF.

The CDR3 is CASSFYTSGRAHEQFF. The CDR3 nucleotides are TGTGCCAGCAGCTTTTATACTAGCGGGAGGGCGCATGAGCAGTTCTTC. The chain joins TRBV5-4 to TRBJ2-1, with 13 nucleotides matching TRBD2. This CDR3 is 16 amino acids long. The junction had 7 bases not matched to a gene; V was cut back by 2 bases and J by 8 bases. The germline V gene encodes CDR1 SGHNT and CDR2 YYREEE (reference sequence).

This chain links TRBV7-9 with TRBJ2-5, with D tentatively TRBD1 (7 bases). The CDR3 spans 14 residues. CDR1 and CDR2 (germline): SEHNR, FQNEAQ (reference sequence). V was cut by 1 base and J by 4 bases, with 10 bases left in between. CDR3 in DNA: TGTGCCAGCAGCTTAGAGCAGGGGGGAGAGACCCAGTACTTC. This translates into CASSLEQGGETQYF.

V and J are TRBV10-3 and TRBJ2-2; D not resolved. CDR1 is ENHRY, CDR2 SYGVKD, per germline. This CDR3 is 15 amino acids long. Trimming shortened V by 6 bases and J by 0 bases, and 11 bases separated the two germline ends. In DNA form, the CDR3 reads TGTGCCATCAGCAAAATCGGACCGAACACCGGGGAGCTGTTTTTT. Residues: CAISKIGPNTGELFF.

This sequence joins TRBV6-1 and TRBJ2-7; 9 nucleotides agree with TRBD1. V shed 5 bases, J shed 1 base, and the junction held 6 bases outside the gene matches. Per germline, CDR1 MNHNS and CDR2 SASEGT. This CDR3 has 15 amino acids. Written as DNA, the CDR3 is TGTGCCAGCAGTTTGACAGGGGGAAGATCCTACGAGCAGTACTTC. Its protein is CASSLTGGRSYEQYF.

The CDR3 loop is CSVRTGGNTEAFF. CDR3 nucleotides: TGCAGCGTTCGGACAGGGGGGAACACTGAAGCTTTCTTT. This chain joins TRBV29-1 and TRBJ1-1, with TRBD1 matching over 10 bases. Germline V gene lookup returns CDR1 SQVTM and CDR2 ANQGSEA. The length of the CDR3 is 13 residues. V lost 5 bases, J lost 1 base, and 1 base stayed unmatched. Complete variable domain (other parts from reference TRBV29-1 and TRBJ1-1): SAVISQKPSRDICQRGTSLTIQCQVDSQVTMMFWYRQQPGQSLTLIATANQGSEATYESGFVIDKFPISRPNLTFSTLTVSNMSPEDSSIYLCSVRTGGNTEAFFGQGTRLTVV.

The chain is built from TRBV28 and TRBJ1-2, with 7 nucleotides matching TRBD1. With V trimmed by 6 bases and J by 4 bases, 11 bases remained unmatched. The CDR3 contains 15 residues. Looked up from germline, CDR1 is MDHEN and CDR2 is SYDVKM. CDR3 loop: CASRRKTQGFYGYTF. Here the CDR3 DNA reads TGTGCCAGCAGACGTAAAACACAGGGGTTCTATGGCTACACCTTC.

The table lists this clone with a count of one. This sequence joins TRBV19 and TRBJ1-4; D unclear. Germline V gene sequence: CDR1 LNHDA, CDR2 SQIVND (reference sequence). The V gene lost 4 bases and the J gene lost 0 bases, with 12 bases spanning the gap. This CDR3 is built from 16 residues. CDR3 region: CASSTDPRATNEKLFF. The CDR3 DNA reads TGTGCCAGTAGTACGGACCCGCGGGCAACTAATGAAAAACTGTTTTTT.